Here is one T cell receptor beta chain with its context. Its antigen is as yet unknown. These data belong to a study of cytomegalovirus exposure and HLA in healthy donors. Study results and caveats: A later examination showed that TCR association rates differed by HLA locus, with DRB1 most and HLA-C fewest. TCR beta chains associated with HLA were, in a later analysis, more clonally expanded than equally common others.

A multiplex PCR was run with 60 Vbeta primers and 13 Jbeta primers. The assay was immunoSEQ multiplex PCR, and TCRdb's table has in-frame clones only and misses some. The sample lists 150,000 to 200,000 clones, around 80% occurring once. V dropped 4 bases and J dropped 0; count of bases not matched to a gene: 6. The CDR3 has 15 residues. Germline assignment: CDR1 ENHRY and CDR2 SYGVKD. This receptor was identified in a woman in her thirties or forties in good health and CMV-seronegative. Sequencing input: PBMCs. The chain carries TRBV10-3 and TRBJ2-7; the match to TRBD1 covers 7 bases. This chain's CDR3 is CAISGAGTASYEQYF. The CDR3 nucleotides read TGTGCCATCAGTGGAGCCGGGACAGCCTCCTACGAGCAGTACTTC.